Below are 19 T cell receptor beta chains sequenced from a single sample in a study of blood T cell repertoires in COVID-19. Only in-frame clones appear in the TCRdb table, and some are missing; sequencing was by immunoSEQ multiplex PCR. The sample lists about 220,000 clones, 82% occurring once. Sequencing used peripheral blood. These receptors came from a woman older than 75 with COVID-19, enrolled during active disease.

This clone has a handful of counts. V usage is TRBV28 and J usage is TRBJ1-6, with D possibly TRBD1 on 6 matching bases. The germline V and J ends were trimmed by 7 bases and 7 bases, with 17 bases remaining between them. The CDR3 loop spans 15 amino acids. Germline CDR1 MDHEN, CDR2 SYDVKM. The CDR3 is CASTWGGAGNSPLHF. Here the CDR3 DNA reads TGTGCCAGCACCTGGGGGGGGGCCGGGAATTCACCCCTCCACTTT.

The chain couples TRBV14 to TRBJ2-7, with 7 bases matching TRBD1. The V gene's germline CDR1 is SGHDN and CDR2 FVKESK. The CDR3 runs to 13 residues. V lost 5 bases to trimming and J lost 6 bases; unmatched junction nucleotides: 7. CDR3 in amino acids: CASSTYRGTEQYF. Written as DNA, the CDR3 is TGTGCCAGCAGCACTTACAGGGGAACCGAGCAGTACTTC.

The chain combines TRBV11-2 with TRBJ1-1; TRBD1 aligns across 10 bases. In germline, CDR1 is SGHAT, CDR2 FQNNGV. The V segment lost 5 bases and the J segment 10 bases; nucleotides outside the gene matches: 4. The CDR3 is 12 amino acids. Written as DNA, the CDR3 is TGTGCCAGCAGCCCCGGGGACAGGGGAGCTTTCTTT. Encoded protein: CASSPGDRGAFF.

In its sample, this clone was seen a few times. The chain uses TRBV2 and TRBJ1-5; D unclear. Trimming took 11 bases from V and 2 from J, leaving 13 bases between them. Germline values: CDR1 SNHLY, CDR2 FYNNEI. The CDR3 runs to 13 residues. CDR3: CACYAGGNQPQHF. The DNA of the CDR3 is TGTGCCTGCTATGCCGGGGGCAATCAGCCCCAGCATTTT.

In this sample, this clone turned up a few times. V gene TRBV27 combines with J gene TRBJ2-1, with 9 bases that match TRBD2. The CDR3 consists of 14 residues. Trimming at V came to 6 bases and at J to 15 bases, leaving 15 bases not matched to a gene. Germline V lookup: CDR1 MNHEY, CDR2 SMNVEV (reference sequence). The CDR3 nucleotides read TGTGCCAGCAGACCGGGACTAGCAGGCTCAAAATGGTTCTTC. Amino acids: CASRPGLAGSKWFF.

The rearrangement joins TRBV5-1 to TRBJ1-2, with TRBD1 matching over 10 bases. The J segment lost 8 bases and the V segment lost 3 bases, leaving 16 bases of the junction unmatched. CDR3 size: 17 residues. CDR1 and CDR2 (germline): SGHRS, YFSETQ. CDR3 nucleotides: TGCGCCAGCAGCTCGGCGACGTCCGGGACAGGGGATGGAGGCTACACCTTC. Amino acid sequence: CASSSATSGTGDGGYTF. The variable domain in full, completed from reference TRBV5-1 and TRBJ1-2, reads KAGVTQTPRYLIKTRGQQVTLSCSPISGHRSVSWYQQTPGQGLQFLFEYFSETQRNKGNFPGRFSGRQFSNSRSEMNVSTLELGDSALYLCASSSATSGTGDGGYTFGSGTRLTVV.

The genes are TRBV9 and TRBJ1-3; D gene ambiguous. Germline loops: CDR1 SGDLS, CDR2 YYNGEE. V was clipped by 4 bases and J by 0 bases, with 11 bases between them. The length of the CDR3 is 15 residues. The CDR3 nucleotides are TGTGCCAGCAGCCCGCGTCTATCCTCTGGAAACACCATATATTTT. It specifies CASSPRLSSGNTIYF.

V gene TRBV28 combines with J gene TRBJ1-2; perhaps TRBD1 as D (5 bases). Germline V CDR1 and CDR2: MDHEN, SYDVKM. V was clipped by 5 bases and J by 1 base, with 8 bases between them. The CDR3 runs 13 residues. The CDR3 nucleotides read TGTGCCAGCAGTAAACAGGTTAACTATGGCTACACCTTC. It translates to CASSKQVNYGYTF.

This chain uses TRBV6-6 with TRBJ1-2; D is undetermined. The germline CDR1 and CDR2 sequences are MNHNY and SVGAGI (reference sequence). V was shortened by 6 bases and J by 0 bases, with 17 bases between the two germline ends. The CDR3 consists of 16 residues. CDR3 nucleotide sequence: TGTGCCAGCAGAATCCCATCGATGAGTACTAACTATGGCTACACCTTC. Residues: CASRIPSMSTNYGYTF.

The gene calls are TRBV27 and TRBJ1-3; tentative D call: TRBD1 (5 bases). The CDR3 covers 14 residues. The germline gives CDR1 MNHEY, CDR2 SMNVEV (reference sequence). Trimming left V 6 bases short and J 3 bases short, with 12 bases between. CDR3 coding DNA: TGTGCCAGCAGGGCGCAGGGTTTTGGAAACACCATATATTTT. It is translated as CASRAQGFGNTIYF.

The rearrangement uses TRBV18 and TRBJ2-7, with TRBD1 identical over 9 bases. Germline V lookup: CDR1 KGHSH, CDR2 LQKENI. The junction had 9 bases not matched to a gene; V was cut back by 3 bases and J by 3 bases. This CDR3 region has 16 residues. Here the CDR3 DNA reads TGTGCCAGCTCACCCTTGGCGGGACAGGGCGTCTACGAGCAGTACTTC. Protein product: CASSPLAGQGVYEQYF.

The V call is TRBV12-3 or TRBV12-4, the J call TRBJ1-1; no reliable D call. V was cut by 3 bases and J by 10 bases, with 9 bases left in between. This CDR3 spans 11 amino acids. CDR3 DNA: TGTGCCAGCAGTTTTGTTGGAGGAGCTTTCTTT. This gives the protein CASSFVGGAFF.

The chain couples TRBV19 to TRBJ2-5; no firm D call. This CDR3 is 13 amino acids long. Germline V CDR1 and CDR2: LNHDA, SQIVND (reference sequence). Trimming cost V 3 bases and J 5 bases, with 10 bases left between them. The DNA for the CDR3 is TGTGCCAGTAGTATTATGTTCTCCGAGACCCAGTACTTC. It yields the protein CASSIMFSETQYF. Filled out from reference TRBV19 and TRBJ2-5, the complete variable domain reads DGGITQSPKYLFRKEGQNVTLSCEQNLNHDAMYWYRQDPGQGLRLIYYSQIVNDFQKGDIAEGYSVSREKKESFPLTVTSAQKNPTAFYLCASSIMFSETQYFGPGTRLLVL.

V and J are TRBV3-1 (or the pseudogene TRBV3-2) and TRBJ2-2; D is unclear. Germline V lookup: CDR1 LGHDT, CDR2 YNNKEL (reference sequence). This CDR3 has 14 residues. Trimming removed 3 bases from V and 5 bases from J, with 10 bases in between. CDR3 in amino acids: CASSQIGVTGELFF. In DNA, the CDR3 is TGTGCCAGCAGCCAGATAGGAGTTACCGGGGAGCTGTTTTTT.

In DNA, the CDR3 is TGCGCCAGCAGCTACAGCTTGCAAGAGACCCAGTACTTC. It specifies CASSYSLQETQYF. The rearrangement joins TRBV5-1 to TRBJ2-5; D call uncertain. The CDR3 is 13 amino acids. CDR1 and CDR2 (germline): SGHRS, YFSETQ. V lost 3 bases and J 2 bases, leaving 8 bases between the germline ends.

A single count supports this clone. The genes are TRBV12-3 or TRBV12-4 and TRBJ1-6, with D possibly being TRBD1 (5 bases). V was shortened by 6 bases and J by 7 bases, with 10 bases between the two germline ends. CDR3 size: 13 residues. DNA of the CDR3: TGTGCCAGCAGGCCGGACATAAATTCACCCCTCCACTTT. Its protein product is CASRPDINSPLHF.

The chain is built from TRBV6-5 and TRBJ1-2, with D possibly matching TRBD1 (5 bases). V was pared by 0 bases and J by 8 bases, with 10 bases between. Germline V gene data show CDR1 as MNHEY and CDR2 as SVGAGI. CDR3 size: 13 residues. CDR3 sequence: CASSYSSGGGYTF. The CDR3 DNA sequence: TGTGCCAGCAGTTACTCATCCGGGGGGGGCTACACCTTC.

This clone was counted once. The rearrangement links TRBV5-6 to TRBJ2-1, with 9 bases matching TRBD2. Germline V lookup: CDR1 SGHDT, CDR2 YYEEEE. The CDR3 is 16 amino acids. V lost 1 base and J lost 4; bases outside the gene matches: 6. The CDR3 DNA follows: TGTGCCAGCAGCTTGCTTAGCGGGAGTATTTACAATGAGCAGTTCTTC. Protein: CASSLLSGSIYNEQFF.

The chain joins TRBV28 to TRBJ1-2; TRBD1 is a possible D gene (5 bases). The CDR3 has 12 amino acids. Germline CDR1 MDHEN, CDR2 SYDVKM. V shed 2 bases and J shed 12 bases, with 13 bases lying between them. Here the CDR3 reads CASSLTDSRNTF. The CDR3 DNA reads TGTGCCAGCAGTTTAACAGACAGCCGGAACACCTTC.